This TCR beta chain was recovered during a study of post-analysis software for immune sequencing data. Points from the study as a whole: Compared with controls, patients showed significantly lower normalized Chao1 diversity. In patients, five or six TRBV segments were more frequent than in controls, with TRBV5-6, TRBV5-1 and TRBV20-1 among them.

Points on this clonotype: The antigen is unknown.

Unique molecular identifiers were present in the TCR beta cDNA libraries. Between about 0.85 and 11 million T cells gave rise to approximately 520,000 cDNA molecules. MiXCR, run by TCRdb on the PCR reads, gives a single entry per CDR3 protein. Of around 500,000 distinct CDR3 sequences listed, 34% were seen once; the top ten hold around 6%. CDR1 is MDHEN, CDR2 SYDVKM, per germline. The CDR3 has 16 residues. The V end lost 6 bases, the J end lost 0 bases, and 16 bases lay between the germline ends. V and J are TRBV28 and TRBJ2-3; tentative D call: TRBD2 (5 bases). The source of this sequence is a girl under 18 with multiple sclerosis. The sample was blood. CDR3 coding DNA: TGTGCCAGCAGCCGCCTCGGGGTACCTAGCACAGATACGCAGTATTTT. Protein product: CASSRLGVPSTDTQYF.